The 11 T cell receptor beta chains below were found in one sample sequenced in a study of cytotoxic CD8 clonotypes in ibrutinib-treated CLL. TCRdb's table, derived via immunoSEQ multiplex PCR, lists solely in-frame clones and lacks some. In the table there are 150,000 or so clones, around three quarters of which are singletons. Material: PBMCs, obtained after 12 months of ibrutinib treatment. All receptors come from a human donor with chronic lymphocytic leukemia.

The chain couples TRBV2 to TRBJ2-7; 9 nucleotides line up with TRBD1. CDR3 length equals 15 residues. V lost 3 bases and J lost 3; bases outside the gene matches: 6. CDR1 SNHLY and CDR2 FYNNEI come from the germline V gene. The CDR3 DNA follows: TGTGCCAGCAGTGATTACGGGACAGGGAACTACGAGCAGTACTTC. It encodes CASSDYGTGNYEQYF.

A single count supports this clone. This chain uses TRBV9 with TRBJ2-1; 8 bases align to TRBD2. V dropped 1 base and J dropped 7; count of bases not matched to a gene: 10. Germline V gives CDR1 SGDLS, CDR2 YYNGEE. The CDR3 length is 16 residues. This CDR3 reads CASSVPPGTRGNEQFF. In nucleotides, the CDR3 is TGTGCCAGCAGCGTACCCCCCGGGACTAGAGGTAATGAGCAGTTCTTC.

The rearrangement links TRBV30 to TRBJ1-2; no clear D. CDR1 is GTSNPN, CDR2 SVGIG, per germline (reference sequence). The V end was cut by 1 base, the J end by 4 bases, with 4 bases between. The CDR3 contains 11 residues. The CDR3 reads CAWSGGYGYTF. The CDR3, as DNA: TGTGCCTGGAGTGGGGGCTATGGCTACACCTTC.

V is TRBV6-6 and J is TRBJ2-3; 7 bases fit TRBD1. Germline V gene lookup returns CDR1 MNHNY and CDR2 SVGAGI (reference sequence). V lost 6 bases, J lost 2 bases, and 11 bases stayed unmatched. The CDR3 loop spans 16 amino acids. The CDR3 loop is CASRSGTELYTDTQYF. The CDR3 DNA reads TGTGCCAGCAGATCCGGGACAGAATTATACACAGATACGCAGTATTTT.

The chain links TRBV7-2 to TRBJ2-6; TRBD1 matches 8 bases. The germline gives CDR1 SGHTA, CDR2 FQGNSA. This CDR3 has 16 amino acids. Trimming removed 7 bases from V and 0 bases from J; junction bases left unmatched: 5. CDR3 in amino acids: CASTPGGSSGANVLTF. CDR3 coding DNA: TGTGCCAGCACGCCAGGGGGCAGCTCTGGGGCCAACGTCCTGACTTTC.

The V gene is TRBV6-6, the J gene TRBJ1-5, with unresolved D. V was shortened by 0 bases and J by 7 bases, with 7 bases between the two germline ends. The CDR3 is made up of 13 amino acids. Germline CDR1 MNHNY, CDR2 SVGAGI (reference sequence). The CDR3 reads CASSYSPIQPQHF. The CDR3 DNA reads as TGTGCCAGCAGTTACTCGCCTATCCAGCCCCAGCATTTT.

V usage is TRBV5-5 and J usage is TRBJ1-2, with 8 nucleotides matching TRBD1. The length of the CDR3 is 15 residues. Germline V gene data show CDR1 as SGHKS and CDR2 as YYEKEE (reference sequence). Trimming at V came to 0 bases and at J to 8 bases, leaving 9 bases not matched to a gene. This chain's CDR3 is CASSLVGQGARGYTF. The CDR3, as DNA: TGTGCCAGCAGCTTGGTAGGCCAGGGGGCGCGGGGCTACACCTTC. Drawing the rest from reference TRBV5-5 and TRBJ1-2, the complete variable domain is DAGVTQSPTHLIKTRGQQVTLRCSPISGHKSVSWYQQVLGQGPQFIFQYYEKEERGRGNFPDRFSARQFPNYSSELNVNALLLGDSALYLCASSLVGQGARGYTFGSGTRLTVV.

The sample holds a few counts of this clone. One junction end does not reproduce the germline sequence, and a read error may be involved. The chain carries TRBV27 and TRBJ2-1; 10 bases are a match to TRBD2. Germline V gene lookup returns CDR1 MNHEY and CDR2 SMNVEV (reference sequence). The CDR3 runs to 14 residues. The CDR3 DNA is TGTGCCAGCAGTCCCACCCCTCTAGCGGGAGAGCTGTTCTTC. Translation: CASSPTPLAGELFF.

The chain is built from TRBV11-3 and TRBJ2-2; weak D call: TRBD1 (5 bases). V was pared by 0 bases and J by 6 bases, with 5 bases between. Germline lookup yields CDR1 SGHNT and CDR2 YENEEA. The CDR3 is made up of 13 amino acids. The CDR3 DNA follows: TGTGCCAGCAGCTTAGACAGGGCCGGGGAGCTGTTTTTT. The encoded protein is CASSLDRAGELFF.

The chain uses TRBV7-2 and TRBJ1-4; D not certain. Looked up from germline, CDR1 is SGHTA and CDR2 is FQGNSA. The V end was cut by 5 bases, the J end by 4 bases, with 5 bases between. CDR3 length equals 12 residues. Here the CDR3 reads CASSLYNEKLFF. CDR3 nucleotides: TGTGCCAGCAGCCTTTATAATGAAAAACTGTTTTTT.

This clone has only one observation. CDR3 residues: CASSFGTQGNTIYF. The CDR3 region has the DNA TGCGCCAGCAGCTTCGGGACTCAGGGAAACACCATATATTTT. The chain is built from TRBV5-1 and TRBJ1-3, with D tentatively TRBD1 (5 bases). Germline V gives CDR1 SGHRS, CDR2 YFSETQ. Trimming left V 2 bases short and J 4 bases short, with 10 bases between. The length of the CDR3 is 14 residues.